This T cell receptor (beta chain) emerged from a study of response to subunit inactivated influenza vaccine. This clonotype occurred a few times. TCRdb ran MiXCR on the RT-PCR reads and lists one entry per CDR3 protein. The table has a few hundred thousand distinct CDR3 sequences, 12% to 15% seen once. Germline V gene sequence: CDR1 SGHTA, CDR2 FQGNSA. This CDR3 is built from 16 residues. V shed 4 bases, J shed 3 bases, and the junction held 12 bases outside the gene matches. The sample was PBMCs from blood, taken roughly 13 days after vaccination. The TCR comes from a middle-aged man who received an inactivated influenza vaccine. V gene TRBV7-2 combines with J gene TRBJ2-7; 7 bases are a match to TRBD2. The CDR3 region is CASSYSVGGIFYEQYF. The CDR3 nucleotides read TGTGCCAGCAGCTACTCAGTCGGGGGGATTTTCTACGAGCAGTACTTC.